These 24 T cell receptor beta chains originate from one sample sequenced in a study of blood T cells in healthy people across ages (dated by TCRdb to the mid-2010s). Library generation was performed with 5' RACE. The data were produced on an Illumina HiSeq 2500. The second PCR ran for about 6 to 11 cycles and used a J-beta primer mix along with a sample-barcoded 5' primer. The raw public reads went through TCRdb reprocessing: fastp at Q25, MiXCR clone calling, in-frame beta chains kept. Duplicate CDR3 protein sequences are folded into a single record with the most common DNA and genes. In this sample the table shows roughly 2 million distinct CDR3 sequences, less than 50% of which occur a single time. The top ten hold around 2.1% of the sample. The sequencing input was blood. These TCRs come from a woman between 40 and 55 years old in good health.

This clonotype was seen only a few times. The gene calls are TRBV4-3 and TRBJ2-5; D is perhaps TRBD1 (6 bases). Germline loops: CDR1 LGHNA, CDR2 YSLEER. The CDR3 sequence is 14 residues long. V was pared by 2 bases and J by 3 bases, with 10 bases between. The CDR3 nucleotides read TGCGCCAGCAGCCAAACACAGGGCGAAGAGACCCAGTACTTC. Amino acids: CASSQTQGEETQYF.

A few counts support this clonotype. This chain uses TRBV7-3 with TRBJ2-1; 7 nucleotides align to TRBD2. The CDR3 runs to 15 residues. The germline gives CDR1 SGHTA, CDR2 FQGTGA. V lost 2 bases, J lost 5 bases, and 6 bases stayed unmatched. The CDR3 sequence: CASSLFHRGDNEQFF. The CDR3 nucleotides are TGTGCCAGCAGCTTATTTCACCGGGGGGACAATGAGCAGTTCTTC.

V gene TRBV5-1 combines with J gene TRBJ2-2; D is ambiguous. CDR3 size: 14 residues. Trimming took 1 base from V and 4 from J, leaving 8 bases between them. Per germline, CDR1 SGHRS and CDR2 YFSETQ. Here the CDR3 reads CASSLLSATGELFF. DNA for the CDR3: TGCGCCAGCAGCTTGCTATCTGCCACCGGGGAGCTGTTTTTT.

This clonotype turned up a few times. The chain employs TRBV11-2 and TRBJ2-5; D gene uncertain. This CDR3 has 12 residues. Trimming took off 0 bases at V and 8 bases at J, with 7 bases between the two ends. Germline V gives CDR1 SGHAT, CDR2 FQNNGV. This chain's CDR3 is CASSLDLTTQYF. Here the CDR3 DNA reads TGTGCCAGCAGCTTAGATCTAACTACCCAGTACTTC.

The rearrangement joins TRBV3-1 to TRBJ2-1; 10 positions match TRBD2. The CDR3 runs to 15 residues. Germline V gene sequence: CDR1 LGHDT, CDR2 YNNKEL (reference sequence). V lost 0 bases to trimming and J lost 9 bases; unmatched junction nucleotides: 5. The chain's CDR3 is CASSQEAGGPFEQFF. The CDR3 nucleotides are TGTGCCAGCAGCCAAGAAGCGGGGGGGCCGTTTGAGCAGTTCTTC.

The gene calls are TRBV29-1 and TRBJ2-3, with D maybe TRBD2 (5 bases). There are 15 residues in the CDR3. Germline loops: CDR1 SQVTM, CDR2 ANQGSEA. V was pared by 5 bases and J by 1 base, with 16 bases between. The CDR3 is CSVLHDPEGTDTQYF. The CDR3 DNA reads TGCAGCGTTCTTCACGACCCGGAGGGCACAGATACGCAGTATTTT.

This clonotype was seen just once. The chain couples TRBV27 to TRBJ1-1; D is uncertain. The length of the CDR3 is 13 residues. Per the germline V gene, CDR1 is MNHEY and CDR2 is SMNVEV (reference sequence). Trimming left V 6 bases short and J 6 bases short, with 14 bases between. The CDR3 spells CASRNLNTAEAFF. DNA for the CDR3: TGTGCCAGCAGAAATTTAAACACGGCTGAAGCTTTCTTT.

The CDR3 loop is CASSVAVQGYETQYF. The DNA for the CDR3 is TGTGCCAGCAGCGTAGCTGTACAGGGGTATGAGACCCAGTACTTC. The genes are TRBV9 and TRBJ2-5, with TRBD1 matching over 7 bases. This CDR3 contains 15 residues. Germline trimming cut 0 bases from V and 5 bases from J; bases unmatched to any gene: 7. Germline loops: CDR1 SGDLS, CDR2 YYNGEE.

V and J are TRBV27 and TRBJ1-6; possible D gene TRBD1, 6 bases. V was pared by 5 bases and J by 5 bases, with 10 bases between. Per the germline V gene, CDR1 is MNHEY and CDR2 is SMNVEV (reference sequence). This CDR3 is 14 amino acids long. The CDR3 region has the DNA TGTGCCAGCAGTCACGACAGGAATAATTCACCCCTCCACTTT. Protein: CASSHDRNNSPLHF.

This clonotype was detected a few times. The genes are TRBV27 and TRBJ2-6, with TRBD2 matching 7 bases. The J segment lost 2 bases and the V segment lost 2 bases, leaving 12 bases of the junction unmatched. Germline values: CDR1 MNHEY, CDR2 SMNVEV (reference sequence). This CDR3 has 19 residues. The CDR3 reads CASSLSRAGVGAGANVLTF. CDR3 DNA sequence: TGTGCCAGCAGTTTAAGTCGGGCGGGGGTAGGAGCTGGGGCCAACGTCCTGACTTTC.

This clonotype was seen a few times. V and J are TRBV7-2 and TRBJ2-3, with TRBD2 as a possible D gene (7 bases). Trimming stripped 1 base from V and 6 bases from J, with 11 bases between. Germline CDR1 SGHTA, CDR2 FQGNSA. This CDR3 comprises 14 residues. CDR3 bases: TGTGCCAGCAGCTTAGAAGGGGGGGCGGATACGCAGTATTTT. Protein: CASSLEGGADTQYF.

This clonotype was seen a single time. The genes are TRBV24-1 and TRBJ1-5; weak D call: TRBD1 (6 bases). Germline-derived CDR1 and CDR2 are KGHDR and SFDVKD. The CDR3 is 16 residues long. Trimming left V 8 bases short and J 2 bases short, with 18 bases between. The CDR3, as DNA: TGTGCCACCACCCTAGACAGGTTCGTGGGCAATCAGCCCCAGCATTTT. It translates to CATTLDRFVGNQPQHF.

Comment on this clonotype: Compared with germline, one end of the junction differs, possibly owing to a read error. This sequence joins TRBV9 and TRBJ2-3; 8 bases match TRBD2. Germline CDR1 and CDR2: SGDLS and YYNGEE. This CDR3 spans 16 amino acids. The CDR3 sequence: CASSATGGARTDTQYF. CDR3 in DNA: TGTGCCAGCAGCGCAACCGGGGGGGCTCGGACAGACACGCAGTATTTT. Combining the CDR3 with reference TRBV9 and TRBJ2-3 gives the whole variable domain DSGVTQTPKHLITATGQRVTLRCSPRSGDLSVYWYQQSLDQGLQFLIQYYNGEERAKGNILERFSAQQFPDLHSELNLSSLELGDSALYFCASSATGGARTDTQYFGPGTRLTVL.

The V call is TRBV5-1, the J call TRBJ2-5; 8 bases align to TRBD2. V shed 4 bases, J shed 2 bases, and the junction held 10 bases outside the gene matches. Germline V gene data show CDR1 as SGHRS and CDR2 as YFSETQ. The length of the CDR3 is 16 residues. The CDR3 coding sequence is TGCGCCAGCAGCGACGTAGCGGGGAAAGAACAAGAGACCCAGTACTTC. This encodes CASSDVAGKEQETQYF.

The V and J genes are TRBV25-1 and TRBJ1-2; 7 bases are a match to TRBD1. CDR3 length: 14 residues. V was clipped by 4 bases and J by 7 bases; unmatched bases: 9. CDR1 and CDR2 (germline): MGHDK, SYGVNS. DNA of the CDR3: TGTGCCAGCAGTGGGGACAGTGGGGTCTCTGGCTACACCTTC. It is translated as CASSGDSGVSGYTF.

The chain combines TRBV6-6 with TRBJ2-1; perhaps TRBD2 as D (6 bases). This CDR3 contains 15 residues. Trimming removed 6 bases at V and 0 bases at J, with 12 bases between. Germline assignment: CDR1 MNHNY and CDR2 SVGAGI (reference sequence). The CDR3: CASRDGGNSYNEQFF. The CDR3 DNA sequence: TGTGCCAGCAGGGACGGGGGAAACTCCTACAATGAGCAGTTCTTC.

The chain links TRBV20-1 to TRBJ2-1; 7 positions match TRBD2. The CDR3 is 14 residues long. CDR1 is DFQATT, CDR2 SNEGSKA, per germline (reference sequence). J gave up 8 bases and V 6 bases, and 13 bases lay outside the gene matches. This CDR3 is CSATKGGGRDEQFF. In DNA form, the CDR3 reads TGCAGTGCGACGAAAGGCGGGGGTCGGGATGAGCAGTTCTTC.

This rearrangement joins TRBV7-2 to TRBJ2-5; 7 bases line up with TRBD1. The CDR3 length is 13 residues. Per the germline V gene, CDR1 is SGHTA and CDR2 is FQGNSA. The J segment lost 6 bases and the V segment lost 3 bases, leaving 4 bases of the junction unmatched. CDR3 protein: CASSFEGAKTQYF. In DNA form, the CDR3 reads TGTGCCAGCAGCTTTGAGGGGGCAAAGACCCAGTACTTC.

The V call is TRBV20-1, the J call TRBJ2-5; D call uncertain. Trimming left V 3 bases short and J 5 bases short, with 10 bases between. The CDR3 sequence is 12 residues long. Germline V gives CDR1 DFQATT, CDR2 SNEGSKA (reference sequence). The chain's CDR3 is CSASDLGETQYF. The CDR3, as DNA: TGCAGTGCTAGCGACTTAGGGGAGACCCAGTACTTC.

The chain has TRBV6-1 and TRBJ1-2; TRBD1 matches 8 bases. CDR3 length: 12 amino acids. The V gene's germline CDR1 is MNHNS and CDR2 SASEGT. Germline trimming cut 10 bases from V and 6 bases from J; bases unmatched to any gene: 7. CDR3 DNA: TGTGCCACCTGGGGGACAGGCGATGGCTACACCTTC. It encodes CATWGTGDGYTF.

This clonotype has at least ten counts. The chain carries TRBV6-6 and TRBJ2-7, with D perhaps being TRBD1 or TRBD2 (5 bases each). Germline CDR1 is MNHNY and CDR2 is SVGAGI (reference sequence). Trimming shortened V by 2 bases and J by 4 bases, and 6 bases separated the two germline ends. CDR3 length: 12 residues. CDR3 nucleotides: TGTGCCAGCAGTTACGAGGGGTACGAGCAGTACTTC. It translates to CASSYEGYEQYF.

Comments on this clonotype: An end of the junction differs from the germline gene, which may be a read error. The V and J genes are TRBV5-5 and TRBJ1-1; the D is unclear. The CDR3 has 11 amino acids. Germline V gene data show CDR1 as SGHKS and CDR2 as YYEKEE (reference sequence). The CDR3 DNA reads as TGTGTCAGCAGCTCAAGCACTGAAGCTTTCTTT. This codes for CVSSSSTEAFF.

CDR3 region: CSASLLAGGEYQETQYF. CDR3 nucleotides: TGCAGTGCTAGTTTACTAGCGGGGGGGGAGTACCAAGAGACCCAGTACTTC. The V call is TRBV20-1, the J call TRBJ2-5; 13 nucleotides agree with TRBD2. CDR1 and CDR2 (germline): DFQATT, SNEGSKA (reference sequence). This CDR3 spans 17 amino acids. J lost 0 bases, V lost 3 bases, and 7 bases had no gene match.

The table lists this clonotype with a count of one. The chain is built from TRBV27 and TRBJ1-1; D remains unclear. CDR3 length: 18 residues. V was pared by 0 bases and J by 5 bases, with 22 bases between. Germline assignment: CDR1 MNHEY and CDR2 SMNVEV (reference sequence). The CDR3 reads CASSLSYSRVGVLTEAFF. The CDR3 nucleotides are TGTGCCAGCAGTTTATCTTATAGTCGCGTTGGGGTACTGACTGAAGCTTTCTTT.